This T cell receptor beta chain appears in the sequencing data of a study of Graves' ophthalmopathy and Graves' hyperthyroidism. V dropped 4 bases and J dropped 3 bases, with 15 bases sitting between them. From germline, CDR1 is MGHRA and CDR2 YSYEKL. The CDR3 consists of 15 residues. Amplified TCR beta CDR3 regions were obtained using RNA transcripts as template. Following a first-round RT-PCR that used HTBI primers, a second-round multiplex PCR was carried out. From the multiplex PCR reads, TCRdb called clonotypes with MiXCR, one entry per CDR3 protein. This table holds 400,000 to 450,000 distinct CDR3 sequences, around 21% found once. Cases classed as stable hyperthyroidism had no ophthalmopathy within 18 months of follow-up. This clonotype occurred many times.

The sample comprised peripheral blood. This TCR derives from a woman between 18 and 30 years old with stable Graves' hyperthyroidism. The chain is built from TRBV4-1 and TRBJ2-5, with D perhaps matching TRBD1 (6 bases). The CDR3 is CASSPSSGTKETQYF. The CDR3 DNA reads as TGCGCCAGCAGCCCAAGTTCAGGGACAAAAGAGACCCAGTACTTC.